Below, 21 T cell receptor beta chains from the same sample are listed, as sequenced in a study of vaccination effects on CD4 cells after COVID-19. Their antigens remain unidentified. Profiled with immunoSEQ multiplex PCR; TCRdb holds only in-frame clones, not every one. This sample has more than 25,000 clones, with 80% to 85% found just once. ViraFEST expansion of antigen-specific CD4+ T cells with viral peptide pools preceded sequencing. Subsequent to a culture period of 10 to 11 days, CD4+ T cells were isolated. Vaccine administered to participants consisted of two doses of either BNT162b2 or mRNA-1273. This specimen consisted of CD4+ T cells from PBMCs cultured with SARS-CoV-2 spike peptides, obtained after COVID-19 vaccination. The receptors come from a human donor who received a COVID-19 vaccine. Some clones in this sample may be carry-over from other donors' samples.

The chain recombines TRBV7-2 with TRBJ1-6; no firm D call. V was cut by 2 bases and J by 7 bases, with 15 bases left in between. The CDR3 has 16 residues. The V gene's germline CDR1 is SGHTA and CDR2 FQGNSA. The CDR3 DNA sequence: TGTGCCAGCAGCTTATTTTCGGGATTCGGGAATTCACCCCTCCACTTT. The encoded protein is CASSLFSGFGNSPLHF.

V and J are TRBV19 and TRBJ2-5; D may be TRBD1 (6 bases). This CDR3 has 13 residues. Germline V gives CDR1 LNHDA, CDR2 SQIVND (reference sequence). V was pared by 4 bases and J by 2 bases, with 8 bases between. The CDR3 nucleotides are TGTGCCAGTAGTACGGACAGTCAAGAGACCCAGTACTTC. Translating gives CASSTDSQETQYF.

The chain has TRBV7-9 and TRBJ2-7; TRBD1 aligns across 8 bases. The CDR3 is 15 amino acids. Germline values: CDR1 SEHNR, CDR2 FQNEAQ (reference sequence). The CDR3 region is CASSPGGSISHEQYV. For the CDR3, the DNA is TGTGCCAGCAGCCCAGGGGGCTCAATCTCCCACGAGCAGTACGTC.

A few counts support this clone. V usage is TRBV6-1 and J usage is TRBJ2-7; D is perhaps TRBD1 (5 bases). The CDR3 length is 14 residues. Germline assignment: CDR1 MNHNS and CDR2 SASEGT. The V end was cut by 0 bases, the J end by 2 bases, with 8 bases between. The DNA of the CDR3 is TGTGCCAGCAGTGAAGCCGTGACAGCCTACGAGCAGTACGTC. It translates to CASSEAVTAYEQYV.

This clone appeared once. The chain is built from TRBV7-3 and TRBJ2-1, with 8 bases lining up with TRBD2. The V and J ends lost 4 bases and 5 bases, in that order; junction bases with no gene match: 10. Germline V gives CDR1 SGHTA, CDR2 FQGTGA. This CDR3 has 16 amino acids. The DNA for the CDR3 is TGTGCCAGCAGCTGGGGGGTGAGCGGGGGAGACAATGAGCAGTTCTTC. It is translated as CASSWGVSGGDNEQFF. Filled out from reference TRBV7-3 and TRBJ2-1, the complete variable domain reads GAGVSQTPSNKVTEKGKYVELRCDPISGHTALYWYRQSLGQGPEFLIYFQGTGAADDSGLPNDRFFAVRPEGSVSTLKIQRTERGDSAVYLCASSWGVSGGDNEQFFGPGTRLTVL.

This clone was counted only a few times. V usage is TRBV5-6 and J usage is TRBJ2-1, with D possibly being TRBD1 (5 bases). V lost 7 bases and J lost 2, with 16 bases in between. The germline V gene has CDR1 SGHDT and CDR2 YYEEEE. The length of the CDR3 is 15 residues. This chain's CDR3 is CASGIGGHPYNEQFF. The CDR3 DNA follows: TGTGCCAGCGGAATTGGCGGACACCCCTACAATGAGCAGTTCTTC. The complete variable domain, with remaining parts taken from reference TRBV5-6 and TRBJ2-1, reads DAGVTQSPTHLIKTRGQQVTLRCSPKSGHDTVSWYQQALGQGPQFIFQYYEEEERQRGNFPDRFSGHQFPNYSSELNVNALLLGDSALYLCASGIGGHPYNEQFFGPGTRLTVL.

This clone was counted a few times. The rearrangement joins TRBV4-1 to TRBJ2-7; 9 nucleotides line up with TRBD1. The length of the CDR3 is 13 residues. Germline assignment: CDR1 MGHRA and CDR2 YSYEKL. J gave up 7 bases and V 4 bases, and 5 bases lay outside the gene matches. CDR3 loop: CASSLTGGREQYV. In DNA form, the CDR3 reads TGCGCCAGCAGCCTGACAGGGGGGAGGGAGCAGTACGTC.

The V gene is TRBV5-8, the J gene TRBJ2-5; D not certain. Deletions cut 0 bases from V and 3 bases from J, with 21 bases between. The CDR3 is made up of 18 amino acids. CDR1 and CDR2 from the germline V gene are SGHTS and YDEGEE. The CDR3 is CASSLGWSRQGREETQYF. In nucleotides, the CDR3 is TGTGCCAGCAGCTTGGGATGGTCCCGGCAAGGACGGGAAGAGACCCAGTACTTC.

The chain couples TRBV5-4 to TRBJ2-7; D may be TRBD2 (6 bases). V lost 0 bases, J lost 6 bases, and 7 bases lay in between. The germline CDR1 and CDR2 sequences are SGHNT and YYREEE (reference sequence). The CDR3 extends over 12 amino acids. Written as DNA, the CDR3 is TGTGCCAGCAGCTTGGAGGGAGGCGAGCAGTACGTC. Translated, it gives CASSLEGGEQYV.

The chain combines TRBV18 with TRBJ2-5, with TRBD1 as a possible D gene (5 bases). Germline V lookup: CDR1 KGHSH, CDR2 LQKENI. V was shortened by 4 bases and J by 5 bases, with 14 bases between the two germline ends. The CDR3 length is 14 residues. CDR3: CASSRPSGPETQYF. The CDR3 DNA reads as TGTGCCAGCTCACGACCGTCAGGGCCGGAGACCCAGTACTTC. The whole variable domain, remainder taken from reference TRBV18 and TRBJ2-5, is NAGVMQNPRHLVRRRGQEARLRCSPMKGHSHVYWYRQLPEEGLKFMVYLQKENIIDESGMPKERFSAEFPKEGPSILRIQQVVRGDSAAYFCASSRPSGPETQYFGPGTRLLVL.

This chain joins TRBV2 and TRBJ2-7, with 7 nucleotides matching TRBD1. The ends lost 6 bases at V and 5 bases at J; junction bases unmatched: 7. The CDR3 is made up of 13 amino acids. From germline, CDR1 is SNHLY and CDR2 FYNNEI. The CDR3 nucleotides read TGTGCCAGCAGCGCCCAACAGGGGAACGAGCAGTACGTC. It translates to CASSAQQGNEQYV.

The genes are TRBV18 and TRBJ2-2; D is possibly TRBD1 (6 bases). This CDR3 is 17 amino acids long. V was cut by 6 bases and J by 1 base, with 18 bases left in between. CDR1 is KGHSH and CDR2 is LQKENI in the germline V gene. CDR3 sequence reads: CASSQTRGGRNTGELFF. The CDR3 DNA reads TGTGCCAGCTCGCAGACACGAGGGGGTCGGAACACCGGGGAGCTGTTTTTT.

The V call is TRBV27, the J call TRBJ2-1; the D gene is possibly TRBD1 (5 bases). The CDR3 contains 18 residues. Germline CDR1 reads MNHEY; CDR2 reads SMNVEV (reference sequence). V lost 6 bases, J lost 0 bases, and 21 bases lay in between. CDR3 nucleotides: TGTGCCAGCAGGGGTGACCCTCACAGGAAAAGCTCCTACAATGAGCAGTTCTTC. It codes for CASRGDPHRKSSYNEQFF.

The chain links TRBV9 to TRBJ1-5, with 10 bases matching TRBD1. V lost 0 bases, J lost 7 bases, and 4 bases stayed unmatched. The germline V gene encodes CDR1 SGDLS and CDR2 YYNGEE. The CDR3 runs 15 residues. This CDR3 reads CASSVGWTGGQPQHF. The CDR3 DNA is TGTGCCAGCAGCGTAGGGTGGACAGGGGGGCAGCCCCAGCATTTT.

V and J are TRBV6-5 and TRBJ2-7, with TRBD1 matching 7 bases. CDR1 MNHEY and CDR2 SVGAGI come from the germline V gene. The CDR3 length is 16 residues. Trimming cost V 4 bases and J 5 bases; bases outside gene matches: 14. Here the CDR3 DNA reads TGTGCCAGCAGTTCCCAGGACAGGCCGGGTACCCACGAGCAGTACGTC. Protein: CASSSQDRPGTHEQYV.

This chain connects TRBV7-2 to TRBJ1-2; D unclear. The V end was cut by 1 base, the J end by 3 bases, with 12 bases between. The CDR3 has 15 residues. CDR1 is SGHTA and CDR2 is FQGNSA in the germline V gene. The DNA for the CDR3 is TGTGCCAGCAGCTTAGACCGAGACCCTGACTATGGCTACACCTTC. Translated: CASSLDRDPDYGYTF.

This clone appeared a few times. Germline and junction disagree at one end, which may indicate a read error. The chain couples TRBV10-2 to TRBJ1-2; possible D gene TRBD1, 5 bases. The germline V gene encodes CDR1 WSHSY and CDR2 SAAADI. The CDR3 is 13 residues long. The CDR3 DNA reads TGCGCCAGCAGTGAGGCCTCCCGGGACGGATTACACTTC. This sequence encodes CASSEASRDGLHF.

The V and J genes are TRBV6-1 and TRBJ2-1; D uncertain. CDR1 MNHNS and CDR2 SASEGT come from the germline V gene. The length of the CDR3 is 14 residues. V was pared by 3 bases and J by 9 bases, with 15 bases between. CDR3 amino acids: CASSDDPSYGEQFF. The CDR3 DNA reads TGTGCCAGCAGTGATGACCCGAGTTATGGTGAGCAGTTCTTC.

The V gene is TRBV5-4, the J gene TRBJ1-6; TRBD1 matches 7 bases. CDR1 and CDR2 (germline): SGHNT, YYREEE (reference sequence). CDR3 length: 15 amino acids. Unmatched junction bases numbered 6, after V lost 0 bases and J lost 9 bases. For the CDR3, the DNA is TGTGCCAGCAGCTTGGAGGCAGGGGGGGCTTCACCCCTCCACTTT. Translated, it gives CASSLEAGGASPLHF.

V gene TRBV5-1 combines with J gene TRBJ1-1, with D possibly TRBD1 on 6 matching bases. This CDR3 spans 14 amino acids. CDR1 is SGHRS and CDR2 is YFSETQ in the germline V gene. The germline V and J ends were trimmed by 1 base and 6 bases, with 13 bases remaining between them. The CDR3 reads CASSLQGGVAEAFF. The CDR3 DNA follows: TGCGCCAGCAGCTTGCAAGGGGGGGTCGCTGAAGCTTTCTTT.

The chain recombines TRBV7-8 with TRBJ1-2; TRBD1 matches at 8 bases. Germline V CDR1 and CDR2: SGHVS, FQNEAQ. The junction had 7 bases not matched to a gene; V was cut back by 5 bases and J by 2 bases. This CDR3 is built from 15 residues. In nucleotides, the CDR3 is TGTGCCAGCAGCACGGACAGGGTACTCAACTATGGCTACACCTTC. Protein: CASSTDRVLNYGYTF.